This T cell receptor (beta chain) was identified during a study of CD8 T cells in ankylosing spondylitis. The CDR3 is made up of 14 amino acids. Trimming took off 4 bases at V and 9 bases at J, with 16 bases between the two ends. Germline loops: CDR1 MNHEY, CDR2 SVGAGI. Regarding the study as a whole: Reports of some motif variants in reactive arthritis synovial fluid and blood predate this one. Clones tied to disease were said to be significantly enriched in matched ankylosing spondylitis synovial fluid.

TCRdb analysed the 5' RACE reads with MiXCR anew, one entry per CDR3 protein. Seen here are approximately 250,000 distinct CDR3 sequences, about 10% observed once, and the top ten hold about 2.8%. Only a few counts were recorded for this clonotype. Its specificity is not known. The sample taken for sequencing was blood, either unsorted or a sorted T cell fraction (not recorded which). The source of this sequence is a male donor with ankylosing spondylitis or in good health (not recorded which). The chain employs TRBV6-5 and TRBJ2-1, with a tentative D call TRBD2 (7 bases). CDR3 sequence: CASSWGGGGTEQFF. The CDR3 DNA reads as TGTGCCAGCAGTTGGGGTGGCGGGGGCACTGAGCAGTTCTTC.